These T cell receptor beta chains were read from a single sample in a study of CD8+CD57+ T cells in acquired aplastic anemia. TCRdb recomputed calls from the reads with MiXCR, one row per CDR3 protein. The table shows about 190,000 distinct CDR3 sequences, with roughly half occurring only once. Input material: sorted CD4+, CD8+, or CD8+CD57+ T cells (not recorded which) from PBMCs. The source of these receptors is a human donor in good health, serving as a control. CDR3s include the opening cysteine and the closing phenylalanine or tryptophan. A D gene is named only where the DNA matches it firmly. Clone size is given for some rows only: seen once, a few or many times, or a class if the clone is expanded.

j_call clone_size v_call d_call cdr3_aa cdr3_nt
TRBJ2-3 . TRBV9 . CASTEGGFTTDTQYF TGTGCCAGCACCGAAGGGGGATTTACCACAGATACGCAGTATTTT
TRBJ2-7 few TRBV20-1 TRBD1 CSALGTGGGLDEQYF TGCAGTGCCCTAGGGACAGGGGGCGGCTTAGACGAGCAGTACTTC
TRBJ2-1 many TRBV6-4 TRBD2 CASSVGLAGGLNEQFF TGTGCCAGCAGTGTGGGACTAGCGGGGGGGCTGAATGAGCAGTTCTTC
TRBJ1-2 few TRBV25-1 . CASRGNPHGCTF TGTGCCAGCAGGGGAAACCCTCATGGCTGCACCTTC
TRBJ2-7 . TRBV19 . CASSETTVDEQYF TGTGCCAGTAGTGAGACCACGGTGGACGAGCAGTACTTC
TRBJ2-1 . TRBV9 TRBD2 CASSSTSDSYNEQFF TGTGCCAGCAGCTCGACTAGCGACTCCTACAATGAGCAGTTCTTC
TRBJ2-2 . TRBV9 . CASSVWREGAGELFF TGTGCCAGCAGCGTATGGAGGGAGGGGGCCGGGGAGCTGTTTTTT
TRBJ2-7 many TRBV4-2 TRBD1 CASSQTGQGYEQYF TGTGCCAGCAGCCAAACGGGACAGGGGTACGAGCAGTACTTC
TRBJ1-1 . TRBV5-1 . CASSLRENTVAFF TGCGCCAGCAGCTTGCGGGAGAACACTGTAGCTTTCTTT
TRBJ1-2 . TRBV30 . CAWRVQGPNYGYTF TGTGCCTGGAGGGTACAGGGCCCTAACTATGGCTACACCTTC
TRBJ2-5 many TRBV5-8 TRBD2 CASSPTRWLAGARNQETQYF TGTGCCAGCAGCCCAACTCGTTGGCTAGCGGGGGCCCGTAATCAAGAGACCCAGTACTTC
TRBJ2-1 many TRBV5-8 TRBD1 CASSSLRDRDYGYNEQFF TGTGCCAGCAGCTCATTGAGGGACAGGGACTACGGGTACAATGAGCAGTTCTTC
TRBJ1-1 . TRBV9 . CASSLRSQGHGTEAFF TGCGCCAGCAGCTTGCGATCACAGGGACATGGGACTGAAGCTTTCTTT
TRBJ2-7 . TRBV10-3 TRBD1 CAISDSGTGMRYEQYF TGTGCCATCAGTGACTCCGGGACAGGGATGCGTTACGAGCAGTACTTC
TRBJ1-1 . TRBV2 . CASKPSLNTEAFF TGTGCCAGCAAACCGAGCTTGAACACTGAAGCTTTCTTT
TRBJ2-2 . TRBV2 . CASREGGGPGELFF TGTGCCAGCAGGGAAGGTGGGGGGCCCGGGGAGCTGTTTTTT
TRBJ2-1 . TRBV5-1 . CASSLGGGVWFF TGCGCCAGCAGCTTGGGTGGGGGAGTGTGGTTCTTC
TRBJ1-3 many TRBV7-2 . CASSLTVVAGNTIYF TGTGCCAGCAGCTTAACGGTTGTCGCTGGAAACACCATATATTTT
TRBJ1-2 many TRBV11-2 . CASSFSGNYGYTF TGTGCCAGCAGCTTTTCTGGTAACTATGGCTACACCTTC
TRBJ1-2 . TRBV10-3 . CGIALGSGYAF TGTGGCATCGCCCTGGGGTCCGGCTACGCCTTC
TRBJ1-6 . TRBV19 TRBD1 CASSQKSGTANSPLHF TGTGCCAGTAGCCAAAAATCAGGGACAGCAAATTCACCCCTCCACTTT
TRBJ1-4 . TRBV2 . CASRKGTTVEKLFF TGTGCCAGCAGGAAAGGGACGACGGTAGAAAAACTGTTTTTT
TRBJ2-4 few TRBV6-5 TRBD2 CASSKGTSGVENIQYF TGTGCCAGCAGTAAGGGGACTAGCGGGGTCGAAAACATTCAGTACTTC
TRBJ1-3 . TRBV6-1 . CASSEQDLGVGGNTTYF TGTGCCAGCAGTGAACAGGACTTGGGGGTAGGAGGAAACACCACATATTTT
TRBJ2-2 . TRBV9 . CASSVSSGAHTGELFF TGTGCCAGCAGCGTTTCTTCGGGAGCCCACACCGGGGAGCTGTTTTTT
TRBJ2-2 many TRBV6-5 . CATIVANTGELFF TGTGCCACAATCGTAGCGAACACCGGGGAGCTGTTTTTT
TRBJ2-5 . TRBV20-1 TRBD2 CSARTSGGAGETQYF TGCAGTGCCCGGACGAGCGGGGGGGCCGGGGAGACCCAGTACTTC
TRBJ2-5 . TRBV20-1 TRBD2 CGSGGREQETQYF TGTGGTAGCGGGGGCCGAGAACAAGAGACCCAGTACTTC
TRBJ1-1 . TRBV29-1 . CSVVKDTEAFF TGCAGCGTTGTGAAGGACACTGAAGCTTTCTTT
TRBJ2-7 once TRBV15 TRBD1 CATSRAYDRAFYEQYF TGTGCCACCAGCAGAGCCTATGACAGGGCGTTCTACGAGCAGTACTTC
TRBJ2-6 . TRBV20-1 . CSARKGVGANVLTF TGCAGTGCTAGAAAGGGGGTTGGGGCCAACGTCCTGACTTTC
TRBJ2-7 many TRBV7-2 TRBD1 CASSLTGNEQYF TGTGCCAGCAGCTTGACAGGGAACGAGCAGTACTTC
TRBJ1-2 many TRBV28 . CASGAGSNYGYTF TGTGCCAGCGGGGCAGGGAGTAACTATGGCTACACCTTC
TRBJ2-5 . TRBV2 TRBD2 CASRSGLAGYQETQYF TGTGCCAGCAGGTCGGGACTAGCGGGGTACCAAGAGACCCAGTACTTC
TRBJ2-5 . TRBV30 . CAWSSGFGGTQYF TGTGCCTGGAGTTCGGGCTTTGGCGGGACCCAGTACTTC
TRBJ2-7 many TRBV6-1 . CASSEGPVSYEQYF TGTGCCAGCAGTGAAGGTCCCGTCTCCTACGAGCAGTACTTC
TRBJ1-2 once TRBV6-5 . CASSLEDHNYGYTF TGTGCCAGCAGTTTAGAGGACCACAACTATGGCTACACCTTC
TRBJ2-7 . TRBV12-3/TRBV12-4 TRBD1 CACQPGQGYEQYF TGTGCCTGTCAACCGGGACAGGGCTACGAGCAGTACTTC